These 28 T cell receptor beta chains were all obtained from the same sample, sequenced in a study of cytotoxic CD8 clonotypes in ibrutinib-treated CLL (dated by TCRdb to the early 2020s). The library was prepared using the immunoSEQ multiplex PCR assay. TCRdb took over this immuneACCESS table, retaining in-frame rearrangements with V and J assigned. Such tables are incomplete; in checked studies, under half of the missing clones stem from an unresolved V gene, and the remainder is unexplained. Within this sample are under 45,000 clones, with 55% to 80% of them counted one time only. The top ten hold roughly 7% of the sample. The intended sense of this specimen's time point label: progressive disease on ibrutinib. Sample: PBMCs, taken at disease progression, from a patient treated with ibrutinib. These receptors came from a human donor with chronic lymphocytic leukemia.

This clone was recorded once. The chain carries TRBV28 and TRBJ2-1; a possible D gene is TRBD2 (5 bases). The CDR3 has 16 residues. CDR1 MDHEN and CDR2 SYDVKM come from the germline V gene. Trimming took 6 bases from V and 0 from J, leaving 15 bases between them. This CDR3 is CASSTLDYLSYNEQFF. Written as DNA, the CDR3 is TGTGCCAGCAGCACCTTAGACTACCTCTCCTACAATGAGCAGTTCTTC.

This clone was seen only once. V is TRBV9 and J is TRBJ2-7, with D maybe TRBD2 (5 bases). V lost 0 bases, J lost 2 bases, and 12 bases lay in between. From germline, CDR1 is SGDLS and CDR2 YYNGEE. The length of the CDR3 is 15 residues. CDR3 DNA: TGTGCCAGCAGCGTAGAGCCGATCGGGGCCTACGAGCAGTACTTC. This sequence encodes CASSVEPIGAYEQYF.

The rearrangement links TRBV19 to TRBJ2-1; 9 bases line up with TRBD1. Trimming cost V 4 bases and J 7 bases; bases outside gene matches: 5. CDR1 is LNHDA, CDR2 SQIVND, per germline (reference sequence). The CDR3 has 14 residues. The CDR3 nucleotides are TGTGCCAGTAGTACGGGGGACAGGGCGAATGAGCAGTTCTTC. Translating it yields CASSTGDRANEQFF.

The V and J genes are TRBV2 and TRBJ1-4, with D uncertain. This CDR3 is built from 14 residues. CDR1 and CDR2 (germline): SNHLY, FYNNEI. Trimming pared 2 bases from V and 8 bases from J, leaving 12 bases between. The CDR3 is CASSESQVWEKLFF. Written as DNA, the CDR3 is TGTGCCAGCAGTGAATCCCAGGTATGGGAAAAACTGTTTTTT.

This clone was seen a few times. This chain connects TRBV2 to TRBJ1-6; perhaps TRBD1 as D (6 bases). V lost 6 bases, J lost 8 bases, and 11 bases lay in between. The CDR3 consists of 13 residues. CDR1 is SNHLY and CDR2 is FYNNEI in the germline V gene. Here the CDR3 reads CASSEDSYSPLHF. As DNA, the CDR3 is TGTGCCAGCAGCGAGGACAGTTATTCACCCCTCCACTTT. Using reference TRBV2 and TRBJ1-6 for the parts outside the CDR3, the full variable domain is EPEVTQTPSHQVTQMGQEVILRCVPISNHLYFYWYRQILGQKVEFLVSFYNNEISEKSEIFDDQFSVERPDGSNFTLKIRSTKLEDSAMYFCASSEDSYSPLHFGNGTRLTVT.

The chain employs TRBV11-1 and TRBJ2-1; either TRBD1 or TRBD2 may supply D (6 bases each). Per germline, CDR1 SGHAT and CDR2 FQDESV (reference sequence). Trimming shortened V by 2 bases and J by 8 bases, and 25 bases separated the two germline ends. This CDR3 has 18 amino acids. The CDR3 nucleotides are TGTGCCAGCAGCTTACAGGCCGCCCCCCCGGGGGCTTTCCATGAGCAGTTCTTC. Its protein is CASSLQAAPPGAFHEQFF.

The genes are TRBV27 and TRBJ1-4; no firm D call. The CDR3 is made up of 15 amino acids. Trimming removed 0 bases from V and 6 bases from J, with 11 bases in between. Germline CDR1 MNHEY, CDR2 SMNVEV (reference sequence). The CDR3 DNA reads TGTGCCAGCAGTTTATCCGAGGGAAGGGATGAAAAACTGTTTTTT. Its protein product is CASSLSEGRDEKLFF.

The chain combines TRBV29-1 with TRBJ2-4; D is perhaps TRBD2 (5 bases). The length of the CDR3 is 11 residues. Per germline, CDR1 SQVTM and CDR2 ANQGSEA. The V gene lost 3 bases and the J gene lost 8 bases, with 8 bases spanning the gap. The CDR3 DNA reads as TGCAGCGTTGAGCGGGCTGACATTCAGTACTTC. Its protein is CSVERADIQYF.

In its sample, this clone was seen a few times. The rearrangement links TRBV30 to TRBJ2-7, with D possibly matching TRBD2 (5 bases). The CDR3 has 13 residues. From germline, CDR1 is GTSNPN and CDR2 SVGIG (reference sequence). With 3 bases removed from V and 2 bases from J, the gap between germline ends came to 11 bases. CDR3 coding DNA: TGTGCCTGGAGAGGTGGAGCGGCCTACGAGCAGTACTTC. It is translated as CAWRGGAAYEQYF. Full variable domain (missing parts from reference TRBV30 and TRBJ2-7): SQTIHQWPATLVQPVGSPLSLECTVEGTSNPNLYWYRQAAGRGLQLLFYSVGIGQISSEVPQNLSASRPQDRQFILSSKKLLLSDSGFYLCAWRGGAAYEQYFGPGTRLTVT.

The chain combines TRBV6-5 with TRBJ2-2; D remains unclear. The germline V gene has CDR1 MNHEY and CDR2 SVGAGI. V was pared by 6 bases and J by 2 bases, with 13 bases between. The CDR3 length is 15 residues. The CDR3 protein is CASSPEVSNTGELFF. The CDR3 nucleotides are TGTGCCAGCAGCCCAGAAGTTTCCAACACCGGGGAGCTGTTTTTT.

The genes are TRBV10-3 and TRBJ2-7; 7 bases line up with TRBD2. The CDR3 consists of 16 residues. Germline V CDR1 and CDR2: ENHRY, SYGVKD. Germline trimming cut 3 bases from V and 0 bases from J; bases unmatched to any gene: 8. CDR3 residues: CAISESVGLGSYEQYF. CDR3 sequence (DNA): TGTGCCATCAGTGAATCGGTAGGACTAGGCTCCTACGAGCAGTACTTC.

This rearrangement joins TRBV7-6 to TRBJ1-3; D uncertain. Germline V gene lookup returns CDR1 SGHVS and CDR2 FNYEAQ. The CDR3 spans 18 residues. V was clipped by 6 bases and J by 1 base, with 22 bases between them. The CDR3 reads CASSRSPVGSTSGNTIYF. For the CDR3, the DNA is TGTGCCAGCAGTCGGAGCCCCGTTGGCTCAACTTCTGGAAACACCATATATTTT.

The chain joins TRBV9 to TRBJ1-4, with 9 positions matching TRBD1. Germline V lookup: CDR1 SGDLS, CDR2 YYNGEE. This CDR3 is built from 16 residues. Germline trimming cut 6 bases from V and 4 bases from J; bases unmatched to any gene: 10. In DNA form, the CDR3 reads TGTGCCAGCAATCGGGGACAGGGAGGGGGTAATGAAAAACTGTTTTTT. It encodes CASNRGQGGGNEKLFF.

The table lists this clone with a few counts. V usage is TRBV10-3 and J usage is TRBJ2-7; a weak D match, TRBD1 (6 bases). Trimming took 10 bases from V and 3 from J, leaving 13 bases between them. Per the germline V gene, CDR1 is ENHRY and CDR2 is SYGVKD. There are 12 residues in the CDR3. In DNA, the CDR3 is TGTGCCAGGGGGCCCAACCTCTACGAGCAGTACTTC. Translating gives CARGPNLYEQYF.

This clone occurred once. The rearrangement joins TRBV27 to TRBJ1-6; tentatively, D is TRBD1 (6 bases). This CDR3 has 16 amino acids. The germline gives CDR1 MNHEY, CDR2 SMNVEV (reference sequence). Trimming left V 10 bases short and J 6 bases short, with 22 bases between. DNA of the CDR3: TGTGCCACTCACAGTACAGGGTGGGACCTTAATTCACCCCTCCACTTT. It translates to CATHSTGWDLNSPLHF.

The chain recombines TRBV29-1 with TRBJ1-2, with D perhaps matching TRBD1 (6 bases). V was cut by 4 bases and J by 7 bases, with 16 bases left in between. Germline V gene sequence: CDR1 SQVTM, CDR2 ANQGSEA. The CDR3 consists of 13 residues. The CDR3 bases are TGCAGCGTTGTGGTGGGGGCGCAGATTGGCTACACCTTC. Protein sequence: CSVVVGAQIGYTF.

This clone was recorded a few times. The chain couples TRBV6-5 to TRBJ2-3; TRBD1 is a possible D gene (6 bases). The CDR3 extends over 15 amino acids. Germline assignment: CDR1 MNHEY and CDR2 SVGAGI. Trimming pared 6 bases from V and 1 base from J, leaving 14 bases between. The DNA of the CDR3 is TGTGCCAGCAGCGAACAGGGCCGGGGCACAGATACGCAGTATTTT. This gives the protein CASSEQGRGTDTQYF.

This clone was detected once. The rearrangement links TRBV5-1 to TRBJ2-5; no reliable D call. The V end was cut by 2 bases, the J end by 1 base, with 0 bases between. The CDR3 extends over 11 amino acids. Germline V gives CDR1 SGHRS, CDR2 YFSETQ. The CDR3 protein is CASSFQETQYF. CDR3 coding DNA: TGCGCCAGCAGCTTCCAAGAGACCCAGTACTTC. The whole variable domain, remainder taken from reference TRBV5-1 and TRBJ2-5, is KAGVTQTPRYLIKTRGQQVTLSCSPISGHRSVSWYQQTPGQGLQFLFEYFSETQRNKGNFPGRFSGRQFSNSRSEMNVSTLELGDSALYLCASSFQETQYFGPGTRLLVL.

The CDR3 DNA reads as TGTGCCAGTAGGACCCTCCGTGACAGATCACTTTCTAGCAATCAGCCCCAGCATTTT. Protein: CASRTLRDRSLSSNQPQHF. The V call is TRBV19, the J call TRBJ1-5; D may be TRBD1 (5 bases). The V gene lost 6 bases and the J gene lost 0 bases, with 24 bases spanning the gap. The length of the CDR3 is 19 residues. The germline CDR1 and CDR2 sequences are LNHDA and SQIVND (reference sequence).

The V and J genes are TRBV5-6 and TRBJ2-6; D unclear. The V gene lost 4 bases and the J gene lost 0 bases, with 8 bases spanning the gap. Germline V gives CDR1 SGHDT, CDR2 YYEEEE. CDR3 length equals 15 residues. CDR3: CASSLGHSGANVLTF. The DNA of the CDR3 is TGTGCCAGCAGCCTGGGTCACTCTGGGGCCAACGTCCTGACTTTC.

Remarks on this clone: Relative to the germline gene, one junction end is altered; a read error may explain this. The V and J genes are TRBV7-7 and TRBJ2-1; D gene ambiguous. CDR1 and CDR2 (germline): SSHAT, FNYEAQ (reference sequence). This CDR3 contains 15 residues. The CDR3 DNA is TGTGCTAGCAGCTTAGGTTGGGCGTCCAGCAATGAGCAGTTCTTC. It translates to CASSLGWASSNEQFF. Variable domain in full (rest from reference TRBV7-7 and TRBJ2-1): GAGVSQSPRYKVTKRGQDVTLRCDPISSHATLYWYQQALGQGPEFLTYFNYEAQPDKSGLPSDRFSAERPEGSISTLTIQRTEQRDSAMYRCASSLGWASSNEQFFGPGTRLTVL.

This chain joins TRBV7-2 and TRBJ2-1; weak D call: TRBD1 (6 bases). Germline V gene data show CDR1 as SGHTA and CDR2 as FQGNSA. The CDR3 is 16 residues long. Trimming stripped 1 base from V and 3 bases from J, with 13 bases between. The CDR3 protein is CASSLGSGAGYNEQFF. The CDR3 DNA follows: TGTGCCAGCAGCTTAGGATCAGGGGCGGGCTACAATGAGCAGTTCTTC.

The V and J genes are TRBV4-1 and TRBJ2-3; D might be TRBD1 (6 bases). Germline CDR1 reads MGHRA; CDR2 reads YSYEKL. CDR3 length equals 14 residues. Trimming cost V 3 bases and J 3 bases, with 10 bases left between them. CDR3 in amino acids: CASSHPGQTDTQYF. CDR3 DNA: TGCGCCAGCAGCCACCCTGGACAGACAGATACGCAGTATTTT.

This clone has just one count. The chain recombines TRBV15 with TRBJ1-1; no clear D. The germline V and J ends were trimmed by 1 base and 5 bases, with 5 bases remaining between them. The CDR3 has 12 amino acids. Germline assignment: CDR1 LNHNV and CDR2 YYDKDF (reference sequence). CDR3 loop: CATSRVGTEAFF. The DNA of the CDR3 is TGTGCCACCAGCAGAGTAGGGACTGAAGCTTTCTTT.

The gene calls are TRBV7-6 and TRBJ2-7; either TRBD1 or TRBD2 may fit D (5 bases each). Trimming pared 5 bases from V and 3 bases from J, leaving 17 bases between. Germline loops: CDR1 SGHVS, CDR2 FNYEAQ. CDR3 length: 15 residues. CDR3 coding DNA: TGTGCCAGCAGCGTGGGACGGGGTATTCTCTACGAGCAGTACTTC. Its protein is CASSVGRGILYEQYF.

The chain joins TRBV5-6 to TRBJ2-1, with no clear D. This CDR3 has 13 residues. Germline V gives CDR1 SGHDT, CDR2 YYEEEE. V was trimmed by 2 bases and J by 4 bases, leaving 7 bases between them. The CDR3 sequence is CASSFGRYNEQFF. CDR3 sequence (DNA): TGTGCCAGCAGCTTCGGCCGTTACAATGAGCAGTTCTTC.

DNA for the CDR3: TGTGCCTGGAGAGCCTGGGGACAGGGATCCACTGAAGCTTTCTTT. Its protein is CAWRAWGQGSTEAFF. The V call is TRBV30, the J call TRBJ1-1, with 9 bases that match TRBD1. CDR1 and CDR2 (germline): GTSNPN, SVGIG (reference sequence). This CDR3 contains 15 residues. The ends lost 3 bases at V and 4 bases at J; junction bases unmatched: 9.

This clone was observed a few times. This chain links TRBV2 with TRBJ2-7; maybe TRBD1 (6 bases). This CDR3 is 14 amino acids long. CDR1 is SNHLY, CDR2 FYNNEI, per germline. The V gene lost 7 bases and the J gene lost 2 bases, with 15 bases spanning the gap. The CDR3 DNA reads TGTGCCAGCAAGTTTTCAGGACAGCCCTACGAGCAGTACTTC. This encodes CASKFSGQPYEQYF.